This T cell receptor (beta chain) came from a study of cytomegalovirus exposure and HLA in healthy donors. Study results and limitations: Earlier results showed most TCR beta V segments being productive about 90% or about 30% of the time. Links to common viral pathogens appeared, in a later analysis, for several of the most significant clusters. As was reported, the HLA-A and HLA-B alleles of most subjects were accurately predicted from TCR beta sequences. Equally common other TCR beta chains were less clonally expanded than HLA-associated ones, a later analysis found.

About this clone: No antigen is known for it.

It was with 60 Vbeta and 13 Jbeta primers that the PCR ran. The protocol was immunoSEQ multiplex PCR, while the TCRdb copy is restricted to in-frame clones and leaves out a portion. The profile shows 95,000 to 130,000 clones, around 81% of them singletons. The CDR3 sequence is 15 residues long. Per germline, CDR1 SGHRS and CDR2 YFSETQ. Trimming at V came to 3 bases and at J to 1 base, leaving 7 bases not matched to a gene. The chain joins TRBV5-1 to TRBJ2-7; 7 positions match TRBD1. The receptor was derived from a woman aged 25-40 years in good health and CMV-seronegative. The sequencing sample was made of PBMCs. Here the CDR3 DNA reads TGCGCCAGCAGCTCGAGTGGGACAGCATCCTACGAGCAGTACTTC. It translates to CASSSSGTASYEQYF. The full variable domain, its missing parts supplied by reference TRBV5-1 and TRBJ2-7, is KAGVTQTPRYLIKTRGQQVTLSCSPISGHRSVSWYQQTPGQGLQFLFEYFSETQRNKGNFPGRFSGRQFSNSRSEMNVSTLELGDSALYLCASSSSGTASYEQYFGPGTRLTVT.